Detailed here is one T cell receptor (beta chain). Its antigen is currently unknown. The V gene lost 0 bases and the J gene lost 0 bases, with 12 bases spanning the gap. The CDR3 covers 18 residues. Germline V CDR1 and CDR2: LGHNA, YSLEER. The sample comes from a study of T cell responses to AZD1222 COVID-19 vaccine. About the research overall: Second doses at about 4 or about 12 weeks were pooled. Study results and caveats: Just a handful of AZD1222 recipients were seropositive at baseline.

Generated by immunoSEQ multiplex PCR, the TCRdb table keeps only in-frame clones and is missing some. This table has approximately 180,000 clones, about 89% appearing once. The chain has TRBV4-3 and TRBJ2-6; a possible D gene is TRBD1 (5 bases). The sequence was collected from an adult in good health. This sample comprised peripheral blood, obtained on day 0 of AZD1222 vaccination. The CDR3 DNA sequence: TGCGCCAGCAGCCAAGATCAAGGGGTAACCTCTGGGGCCAACGTCCTGACTTTC. Its translation: CASSQDQGVTSGANVLTF.